Listed below are T cell receptor beta chains from one sample, sequenced in a study of blood T cell repertoires in COVID-19. This table comes from immunoSEQ multiplex PCR, and its TCRdb copy is limited to in-frame clones, with some not included. This table holds about 16,000 clones, about 88% found once. The sample was peripheral blood. Receptors were obtained from a woman older than 75 with COVID-19, enrolled during active disease. CDR3s include the opening cysteine and the closing phenylalanine or tryptophan. A D gene is named only where the DNA matches it firmly. Size is omitted from some rows. Given values are once, few, many or a class for expanded clones.

V gene,D gene,clone size,J gene,CDR3 DNA,CDR3 protein
TRBV5-4,-,once,TRBJ1-2,TGTGCCAGCAGCGTACAGGGCACTAACTATGGCTACACCTTC,CASSVQGTNYGYTF
TRBV11-3,TRBD1,-,TRBJ2-2,TGTGCCAGCAGCTTAGAGGGACAGGCGAATGCCGGGGAGCTGTTTTTT,CASSLEGQANAGELFF
TRBV27,TRBD2,-,TRBJ2-7,TGTGCCAGCAGTCCTTGGAGGACGGCGGGAGGGGATACCTACGAGCAGTACTTC,CASSPWRTAGGDTYEQYF
TRBV27,-,-,TRBJ1-1,TGTGCCAGCACGTATAGAAGGAACACTGAAGCTTTCTTT,CASTYRRNTEAFF
TRBV6-5,TRBD1,-,TRBJ1-2,TGTGCCAGCAGTCTCAGGGGGGCTAGGGGCTACACCTTC,CASSLRGARGYTF
TRBV19,-,once,TRBJ1-4,TGTGCCAGTAAGTCGGCAACTAATGAAAAACTGTTTTTT,CASKSATNEKLFF
TRBV4-2,TRBD2,-,TRBJ2-3,TGTGCCAGCAGCCAGGGGAAGACTAGCGGGGGGGAAGATACGCAGTATTTT,CASSQGKTSGGEDTQYF
TRBV6-5,TRBD1,-,TRBJ1-2,TGTGCCAGCAGCGGACAGGGTTGGTCGCAGGGCTACACCTTC,CASSGQGWSQGYTF
TRBV6-1,-,few,TRBJ1-2,TGTGCCAGCAGTGAAGACTCTAACTATGGCTACACCTTC,CASSEDSNYGYTF
TRBV29-1,-,-,TRBJ1-1,TGCAGCGTTGAGCCTAGACAGACTTTGATGAACACTGAAGCTTTCTTT,CSVEPRQTLMNTEAFF
TRBV14,TRBD1,few,TRBJ1-2,TGTGCCAGCAGCCACAGGACAGGGGGACTCTATGGCTACACCTTC,CASSHRTGGLYGYTF
TRBV19,-,-,TRBJ1-1,TGTGCCAGTAGTGTGTGGCAGGGAAAGACTGAAGCTTTCTTT,CASSVWQGKTEAFF
TRBV19,TRBD1,-,TRBJ1-3,TGTGCCAGTACCCTACAGGGGGAGAGGTCTGGAAACACCATATATTTT,CASTLQGERSGNTIYF
TRBV18,TRBD2,-,TRBJ2-7,TGTGCCAGCTCACCAGTCCCTATGGGACTAGCGGGGTACGAGCAGTACTTC,CASSPVPMGLAGYEQYF
TRBV6-5,TRBD2,-,TRBJ2-7,TGTGCCAGCAGGGGCGGGAGGGGATCCTACGAGCAGTACTTC,CASRGGRGSYEQYF
TRBV7-9,-,-,TRBJ2-1,TGTGCCAGCAGCTTAGGGCTAGTTGCGGTCATGAGGGACAATGAGCAGTTCTTC,CASSLGLVAVMRDNEQFF
TRBV27,TRBD1,-,TRBJ2-7,TGTGCCAGCAGTCTAAGGGACAGTCCCGTCTACGAGCAGTACTTC,CASSLRDSPVYEQYF
TRBV7-8,-,-,TRBJ1-1,TGTGCCAGCAGCCAATCAGGGGCCCTGAACACTGAGGCTTTCTTT,CASSQSGALNTEAFF
TRBV6-4,-,-,TRBJ1-6,TGTGCCAGCAGTCTAACCCCGGGTTCACCCCTCCACTTT,CASSLTPGSPLHF
TRBV10-3,-,-,TRBJ1-1,TGTGCCATCACTCCGACAGCGAACACTGAAGCTTTCTTT,CAITPTANTEAFF
TRBV5-1,-,-,TRBJ2-2,TGCGCCACCACCGGGACATCGAACACCGGGGAGCTGTTTTTT,CATTGTSNTGELFF
TRBV7-2,-,-,TRBJ2-1,TGTGCCAGCAGTATAGAAGAGGGCTCCTACAATGAGCAGTTCTTC,CASSIEEGSYNEQFF
TRBV12-5,TRBD1,-,TRBJ2-3,TGTGCTAGTGGTCTAGGGGACAGTCACACAGATACGCAGTATTTT,CASGLGDSHTDTQYF
TRBV18,-,-,TRBJ2-3,TGTGCCAGCTCACCACAAAGGGGGATCACAGATACGCAGTATTTT,CASSPQRGITDTQYF
TRBV4-3,-,-,TRBJ1-4,TGCGCCAGCAGCCAAGATGGGCGCGGGGGGGCAGGGGAAAAACTGTTTTTT,CASSQDGRGGAGEKLFF
TRBV9,-,-,TRBJ2-3,TGTGCCAGCACCTCGGACTCGTTCACAGATACGCAGTATTTT,CASTSDSFTDTQYF
TRBV9,-,-,TRBJ2-1,TGTGCCAGCAGCGTTAGAGACAATGAGCAGTTCTTC,CASSVRDNEQFF
TRBV10-3,-,-,TRBJ2-7,TGTGCCATCAGTGAGGATCCGAGGAGTTCCTACGAGCAGTACTTC,CAISEDPRSSYEQYF
TRBV5-1,TRBD1,-,TRBJ1-3,TGCGCCAGCAGCCCCGGGACAGCTGGAAACACCATATATTTT,CASSPGTAGNTIYF
TRBV27,TRBD2,-,TRBJ2-2,TGTGCCAGCACCTTTCACACTAGCGGGAGGGGGATCGGGGAGCTGTTTTTT,CASTFHTSGRGIGELFF
TRBV6-4,TRBD1,-,TRBJ2-2,TGTGCCAGCAGTGACTCGACAGGGACCGGGGAGCTGTTTTTT,CASSDSTGTGELFF
TRBV27,-,-,TRBJ2-7,TGTGCCAGCAGTTACAGGTGGGGCTCCTACGAGCAGTACTTC,CASSYRWGSYEQYF
TRBV7-2,-,-,TRBJ1-1,TGTGCCAGCAGCTGGTCCGACAGACCGCCCACTGAAGCTTTCTTT,CASSWSDRPPTEAFF
TRBV28,TRBD1,-,TRBJ2-3,TGTGCCAGCAGTCCGAGGGACAGCCGGAGTAATACGCAGTATTTT,CASSPRDSRSNTQYF
TRBV27,TRBD1,-,TRBJ1-5,TGTGCCAGCAGTCAAGGATCAGGGGGCAGCAATCAGCCCCAGCATTTT,CASSQGSGGSNQPQHF
TRBV20-1,-,-,TRBJ1-1,TGCAGTGCTTCCCACACGACAGGAATATTT,CSASHTTGIF
TRBV7-9,TRBD1,-,TRBJ1-2,TGTGCCAGCAGCTTAGATGGGACAGGGTATGGCTACACCTTC,CASSLDGTGYGYTF
TRBV6-2/TRBV6-3,-,-,TRBJ1-1,TGTGCCAGCAGTAGACAGTCGTATTTTGAGGAAGCTTTCTTT,CASSRQSYFEEAFF
TRBV19,TRBD1,-,TRBJ2-5,TGTGCCAGTAAGAGAGGACAGGGATTCCAAGAGACCCAGTACTTC,CASKRGQGFQETQYF
TRBV4-2,-,-,TRBJ1-2,TGTGCCACCTTGAAGACAGGAGCTAACTATGGCTACACCTTC,CATLKTGANYGYTF
TRBV10-3,-,-,TRBJ2-2,TGTGCCATCAGTGAGTCGGAGGGCCGGGGGACCGGGGAGCTGTTTTTT,CAISESEGRGTGELFF
TRBV7-2,TRBD2,-,TRBJ2-3,TGTGCCAGCAGCCGGACCGGGACTAGCGGGAGGGCAGGCACAGATACGCAGTATTTT,CASSRTGTSGRAGTDTQYF
TRBV6-5,TRBD1,once,TRBJ2-3,TGTGCCAGCAGGACAGGGTTTAGTGCAGATACGCAGTATTTT,CASRTGFSADTQYF
TRBV4-1,TRBD2,-,TRBJ2-7,TGCGCCAGCAGCCCTTACGGACTAGCGGGAGGGTACGAGCAGTACTTC,CASSPYGLAGGYEQYF
TRBV6-2/TRBV6-3,-,-,TRBJ2-2,TGTGCCAGCAGTCTCGACACCGGGGAGCTGTTTTTT,CASSLDTGELFF
TRBV7-2,TRBD1,medium-sized,TRBJ1-5,TGTGCCAGCAGCTTACAGGGGGATAGTCAGCCCCAGCATTTT,CASSLQGDSQPQHF
TRBV7-9,TRBD1,-,TRBJ1-4,TGTGCCAGCAGTTCCCGAGAACCGGGACAGGGGGCCTTTGGTGAAAAACTGTTTTTT,CASSSREPGQGAFGEKLFF
TRBV5-6,TRBD1,-,TRBJ1-1,TGTGCCAGCAGCTGGGGGACAGGCTCTGAAGCTTTCTTT,CASSWGTGSEAFF
TRBV9,-,-,TRBJ1-5,TGTGCCAGCAGCGTGCCCTTAGGGGCGGGACAGCCCCAGCATTTT,CASSVPLGAGQPQHF
TRBV4-1,-,-,TRBJ1-4,TGCGCCAGCAGCCAAGTTTTGGCCCTGGGGGCTAAGGAAAAACTGTTTTTT,CASSQVLALGAKEKLFF
TRBV27,-,-,TRBJ1-2,TGTGCCAGCAGTTTAGGCGGGGGGTATGGCTACACCTTC,CASSLGGGYGYTF
TRBV4-3,TRBD2,-,TRBJ2-5,TGCGCCAGCAGCCAGAGACTAGCGGACCGTCAAGAGACCCAGTACTTC,CASSQRLADRQETQYF
TRBV10-3,TRBD2,-,TRBJ2-7,TGTGCCATCAATAGCGGGGGCATCGAGCAGTACTTC,CAINSGGIEQYF
TRBV6-5,-,-,TRBJ1-6,TGTGCCAGCAGTTCGACCCGGGGTTCACCCCTCCACTTT,CASSSTRGSPLHF
TRBV9,TRBD1,-,TRBJ2-3,TGTGCCAGCAGCGTAAAAGGGGGCGATGGCACAGATACGCAGTATTTT,CASSVKGGDGTDTQYF
TRBV28,-,-,TRBJ2-6,TGTGCCAGCAGCGGACCCCAGGGGTCTGGGGCCAACGTCCTGACTTTC,CASSGPQGSGANVLTF